The 32 T cell receptor beta chains below come from one sample, sequenced in a study of blood T cell repertoires in COVID-19. Repertoires were generated with immunoSEQ multiplex PCR, while TCRdb's copy carries only in-frame clones and drops some. The sample holds tens of thousands of clones, roughly 91% seen once. The sample taken for sequencing was peripheral blood. These receptor sequences come from a woman of 80 years or more with acute or convalescent COVID-19.

This clone was seen just once. This rearrangement joins TRBV19 to TRBJ2-1; tentatively, D is TRBD1 (5 bases). The CDR3 sequence is 14 residues long. Trimming removed 3 bases from V and 6 bases from J, with 12 bases in between. Germline CDR1 LNHDA, CDR2 SQIVND (reference sequence). The CDR3 region has the DNA TGTGCCAGTAGTATTATTGGGGCTGCCAATGAGCAGTTCTTC. Residues: CASSIIGAANEQFF. Drawing the rest from reference TRBV19 and TRBJ2-1, the complete variable domain is DGGITQSPKYLFRKEGQNVTLSCEQNLNHDAMYWYRQDPGQGLRLIYYSQIVNDFQKGDIAEGYSVSREKKESFPLTVTSAQKNPTAFYLCASSIIGAANEQFFGPGTRLTVL.

The chain uses TRBV24-1 and TRBJ2-5, with D unresolved. The V end lost 4 bases, the J end lost 2 bases, and 10 bases lay between the germline ends. The germline gives CDR1 KGHDR, CDR2 SFDVKD. The CDR3 is 14 residues long. The chain's CDR3 is CATSDRGTQETQYF. The CDR3 nucleotides are TGTGCCACCAGTGACCGAGGCACTCAAGAGACCCAGTACTTC.

The genes are TRBV6-5 and TRBJ1-3, with D possibly being TRBD1 (5 bases). The germline V and J ends were trimmed by 6 bases and 4 bases, with 7 bases remaining between them. Germline CDR1 reads MNHEY; CDR2 reads SVGAGI. There are 12 residues in the CDR3. In DNA, the CDR3 is TGTGCCAGCAGGGGGCTCGGAAACACCATATATTTT. Its translation is CASRGLGNTIYF.

The chain has TRBV18 and TRBJ2-7, with TRBD1 matching over 8 bases. The V gene's germline CDR1 is KGHSH and CDR2 LQKENI. V was clipped by 3 bases and J by 3 bases; unmatched bases: 7. CDR3 length equals 15 residues. CDR3 coding DNA: TGTGCCAGCTCACCCCGGGACAGGAAGGTCTACGAGCAGTACTTC. This gives the protein CASSPRDRKVYEQYF.

This chain joins TRBV7-8 and TRBJ2-1, with a tentative D call TRBD2 (7 bases). CDR3 length equals 13 residues. Trimming pared 5 bases from V and 6 bases from J, leaving 11 bases between. CDR1 is SGHVS, CDR2 FQNEAQ, per germline. CDR3 nucleotide sequence: TGTGCCAGCAGCCCCGGGGGGCTCAATGAGCAGTTCTTC. Translation: CASSPGGLNEQFF.

The V and J genes are TRBV18 and TRBJ1-1, with 8 nucleotides matching TRBD1. There are 18 residues in the CDR3. Germline CDR1 is KGHSH and CDR2 is LQKENI. J gave up 4 bases and V 2 bases, and 15 bases lay outside the gene matches. CDR3 sequence (DNA): TGTGCCAGCTCACCATTATTGTCGCAGGGGGCCGTCAGCACTGAAGCTTTCTTT. The encoded protein is CASSPLLSQGAVSTEAFF.

The CDR3 sequence is CASGTSGTDTQYF. The CDR3 bases are TGTGCCAGCGGAACTAGCGGCACAGATACGCAGTATTTT. The chain carries TRBV3-1 (or the pseudogene TRBV3-2) and TRBJ2-3; 7 bases align to TRBD2. CDR1 is LGHDT and CDR2 is YNNKEL in the germline V gene (reference sequence). J gave up 1 base and V 8 bases, and 3 bases lay outside the gene matches. This CDR3 is 13 amino acids long.

This chain joins TRBV19 and TRBJ2-4; D unresolved. This CDR3 spans 15 amino acids. The V gene's germline CDR1 is LNHDA and CDR2 SQIVND (reference sequence). V lost 7 bases to trimming and J lost 0 bases, with 13 bases between them. The CDR3, as DNA: TGTGCCAGTACTGAGGCGTCACTAGCCAAAAACATTCAGTACTTC. Amino acids: CASTEASLAKNIQYF.

The gene calls are TRBV5-6 and TRBJ1-2; 8 bases line up with TRBD1. With 4 bases clipped from V and 8 bases from J, the junction kept 10 bases outside the gene matches. The germline V gene has CDR1 SGHDT and CDR2 YYEEEE. The CDR3 is made up of 14 amino acids. The CDR3 protein is CASSRLDRGGGYTF. The CDR3 DNA is TGTGCCAGCAGCCGCCTAGACAGGGGAGGCGGCTACACCTTC.

The chain links TRBV10-3 to TRBJ2-1, with 11 nucleotides matching TRBD1. CDR3 length: 17 residues. CDR1 is ENHRY and CDR2 is SYGVKD in the germline V gene. V lost 3 bases to trimming and J lost 2 bases; unmatched junction nucleotides: 6. Here the CDR3 DNA reads TGTGCCATCAGTGACCCTAGGGGACAGGGGGCCTACAATGAGCAGTTCTTC. Translated, it gives CAISDPRGQGAYNEQFF.

The rearrangement joins TRBV9 to TRBJ2-3; 10 nucleotides align to TRBD2. The CDR3 runs 14 residues. V trimming: 1 base; J trimming: 6 bases; junction bases outside the gene matches: 2. From germline, CDR1 is SGDLS and CDR2 YYNGEE. CDR3 sequence: CASSVRAGGDTQYF. The CDR3 nucleotides are TGTGCCAGCAGCGTAAGAGCGGGAGGGGATACGCAGTATTTT.

This chain connects TRBV2 to TRBJ2-4; no reliable D call. Germline assignment: CDR1 SNHLY and CDR2 FYNNEI. Trimming removed 0 bases from V and 11 bases from J, with 8 bases in between. The CDR3 runs to 12 residues. CDR3 sequence reads: CASSEASSLQYF. The CDR3 DNA follows: TGTGCCAGCAGTGAAGCGAGTTCCCTTCAGTACTTC. Full variable domain (missing parts from reference TRBV2 and TRBJ2-4): EPEVTQTPSHQVTQMGQEVILRCVPISNHLYFYWYRQILGQKVEFLVSFYNNEISEKSEIFDDQFSVERPDGSNFTLKIRSTKLEDSAMYFCASSEASSLQYFGAGTRLSVL.

The J gene is TRBJ2-5, the V gene TRBV6-2 or TRBV6-3, with 11 bases lining up with TRBD1. Trimming removed 2 bases from V and 5 bases from J; junction bases left unmatched: 4. Germline CDR1 reads MNHEY; CDR2 reads SVGEGT. This CDR3 contains 15 residues. For the CDR3, the DNA is TGTGCCAGCAGTTACGGACAGGGGGCCCGGGAGACCCAGTACTTC. Translating gives CASSYGQGARETQYF.

The chain is built from TRBV2 and TRBJ2-5; TRBD2 agrees at 7 bases. The CDR3 is 14 amino acids. Germline loops: CDR1 SNHLY, CDR2 FYNNEI. The ends lost 6 bases at V and 4 bases at J; junction bases unmatched: 8. The CDR3 loop reads CASRLRGWGETQYF. The CDR3 nucleotides are TGTGCCAGCAGACTGCGGGGGTGGGGAGAGACCCAGTACTTC.

The chain carries TRBV6-5 and TRBJ1-2; weak D call: TRBD1 (5 bases). V was cut by 9 bases and J by 4 bases, with 9 bases left in between. Germline CDR1 MNHEY, CDR2 SVGAGI. The CDR3 totals 11 residues. The CDR3 region is CASQGSYGYTF. CDR3 bases: TGTGCCAGTCAGGGTAGCTATGGCTACACCTTC.

The chain combines TRBV30 with TRBJ2-5; 10 bases align to TRBD2. Germline CDR1 is GTSNPN and CDR2 is SVGIG (reference sequence). CDR3 length equals 15 residues. The V and J ends lost 2 bases and 5 bases, in that order; junction bases with no gene match: 8. CDR3 in DNA: TGTGCCTGGAGTCCGAGCGGGAGGGCTACCGAGACCCAGTACTTC. Its translation: CAWSPSGRATETQYF.

This chain links TRBV7-2 with TRBJ2-6; no reliable D call. The CDR3 spans 13 residues. The germline gives CDR1 SGHTA, CDR2 FQGNSA. The ends were cut back, 5 bases at V and 2 bases at J, with 4 bases in the middle. Written as DNA, the CDR3 is TGTGCCAGCAGCCTCCCTGGGGCCAACGTCCTGACTTTC. Its protein product is CASSLPGANVLTF.

This clone was picked up a small number of times. This sequence joins TRBV5-1 and TRBJ1-1; D possibly corresponds to TRBD1 (5 bases). The CDR3 extends over 15 amino acids. V was pared by 1 base and J by 3 bases, with 13 bases between. Germline loops: CDR1 SGHRS, CDR2 YFSETQ. The CDR3 DNA follows: TGCGCCAGCAGCTTGTTGTGGGTAGGGGACACTGAAGCTTTCTTT. Its protein product is CASSLLWVGDTEAFF. Full variable domain (missing parts from reference TRBV5-1 and TRBJ1-1): KAGVTQTPRYLIKTRGQQVTLSCSPISGHRSVSWYQQTPGQGLQFLFEYFSETQRNKGNFPGRFSGRQFSNSRSEMNVSTLELGDSALYLCASSLLWVGDTEAFFGQGTRLTVV.

V and J are TRBV12-3 or TRBV12-4 and TRBJ1-5; no definite D call. V was trimmed by 0 bases and J by 12 bases, leaving 9 bases between them. This CDR3 region has 12 residues. In nucleotides, the CDR3 is TGTGCCAGCAGTTTAGCCGGGGTACTCCAGCATTTT. Translation: CASSLAGVLQHF.

The rearrangement joins TRBV7-2 to TRBJ1-2; maybe TRBD1 (6 bases). The germline V gene has CDR1 SGHTA and CDR2 FQGNSA. V shed 5 bases and J shed 4 bases, with 14 bases lying between them. The CDR3 runs 14 residues. The CDR3 bases are TGTGCCAGCAGCCTCGGGGGGCTAGGCTATGGCTACACCTTC. Its translation is CASSLGGLGYGYTF.

The chain carries TRBV2 and TRBJ1-1, with 9 bases aligning to TRBD1. Germline CDR1 is SNHLY and CDR2 is FYNNEI. The CDR3 extends over 13 amino acids. J gave up 3 bases and V 4 bases, and 0 bases lay outside the gene matches. CDR3 DNA sequence: TGTGCCAGCAGTGGACAGGGGGACACTGAAGCTTTCTTT. It codes for CASSGQGDTEAFF.

Only one count was recorded for this clone. The V and J genes are TRBV12-5 and TRBJ2-7; no clear D gene. The V gene lost 7 bases and the J gene lost 1 base, with 23 bases spanning the gap. Per the germline V gene, CDR1 is LGHNT and CDR2 is FRNRAP. The CDR3 sequence is 17 residues long. Written as DNA, the CDR3 is TGTGCTAGTGTTTGGTACGAGGCCAGAATAGTGTCCTACGAGCAGTACTTC. Its translation is CASVWYEARIVSYEQYF.

The genes are TRBV20-1 and TRBJ2-7; 10 positions match TRBD2. Germline assignment: CDR1 DFQATT and CDR2 SNEGSKA (reference sequence). V lost 3 bases to trimming and J lost 7 bases; unmatched junction nucleotides: 9. The CDR3 runs 14 residues. The CDR3 protein is CSASWSSGSGEQYF. The CDR3 DNA is TGCAGTGCTAGTTGGTCTAGCGGGAGTGGGGAGCAGTACTTC.

The V call is TRBV7-3, the J call TRBJ1-2, with D possibly being TRBD1 (5 bases). V shed 0 bases and J shed 3 bases, with 5 bases lying between them. CDR1 and CDR2 (germline): SGHTA, FQGTGA. The CDR3 sequence is 13 residues long. In DNA, the CDR3 is TGTGCCAGCAGCTTAACAGGGGACTATGGCTACACCTTC. As protein: CASSLTGDYGYTF. Full variable domain (rest looked up from reference TRBV7-3 and TRBJ1-2): GAGVSQTPSNKVTEKGKYVELRCDPISGHTALYWYRQSLGQGPEFLIYFQGTGAADDSGLPNDRFFAVRPEGSVSTLKIQRTERGDSAVYLCASSLTGDYGYTFGSGTRLTVV.

The chain carries TRBV27 and TRBJ2-2; D remains ambiguous. This CDR3 has 16 residues. Germline V gives CDR1 MNHEY, CDR2 SMNVEV (reference sequence). Trimming removed 8 bases from V and 1 base from J, with 17 bases in between. CDR3: CASRTDGPGNTGELFF. The CDR3 nucleotides are TGTGCCAGCCGTACGGATGGTCCAGGGAACACCGGGGAGCTGTTTTTT.

The chain couples TRBV7-2 to TRBJ2-2; weak D call: TRBD2 (6 bases). Trimming stripped 5 bases from V and 0 bases from J, with 10 bases between. The germline CDR1 and CDR2 sequences are SGHTA and FQGNSA. The CDR3 sequence is 15 residues long. CDR3 loop: CASSRDSANTGELFF. As DNA, the CDR3 is TGTGCCAGCAGCCGGGACTCTGCGAACACCGGGGAGCTGTTTTTT. Looking up the rest from reference TRBV7-2 and TRBJ2-2 gives the full variable domain: GAGVSQSPSNKVTEKGKDVELRCDPISGHTALYWYRQSLGQGLEFLIYFQGNSAPDKSGLPSDRFSAERTGGSVSTLTIQRTQQEDSAVYLCASSRDSANTGELFFGEGSRLTVL.

V gene TRBV11-2 combines with J gene TRBJ2-7, with D unresolved. The germline CDR1 and CDR2 sequences are SGHAT and FQNNGV. The V gene lost 7 bases and the J gene lost 3 bases, with 16 bases spanning the gap. There are 14 residues in the CDR3. The CDR3 protein is CASKRGGNFYEQYF. The CDR3 DNA is TGTGCCAGCAAACGAGGCGGCAACTTCTACGAGCAGTACTTC.

This clone appeared once. This chain connects TRBV2 to TRBJ2-2, with D uncertain. In germline, CDR1 is SNHLY, CDR2 FYNNEI. V was shortened by 2 bases and J by 10 bases, with 11 bases between the two germline ends. The CDR3 sequence is 13 residues long. For the CDR3, the DNA is TGTGCCAGCAGTGAATTTTCTACCAAGGAGCTGTTTTTT. Protein sequence: CASSEFSTKELFF. The whole variable domain, filled in from reference TRBV2 and TRBJ2-2, reads EPEVTQTPSHQVTQMGQEVILRCVPISNHLYFYWYRQILGQKVEFLVSFYNNEISEKSEIFDDQFSVERPDGSNFTLKIRSTKLEDSAMYFCASSEFSTKELFFGEGSRLTVL.

This sequence joins TRBV19 and TRBJ1-3, with 7 bases identical to TRBD1. Trimming cost V 9 bases and J 4 bases; bases outside gene matches: 9. The CDR3 extends over 14 amino acids. Germline V gene lookup returns CDR1 LNHDA and CDR2 SQIVND (reference sequence). The CDR3, as DNA: TGTGCCAGCTATGACAGGGCGCCGGGAAACACCATATATTTT. Its protein is CASYDRAPGNTIYF.

This clone occurred a few times. This rearrangement joins TRBV6-1 to TRBJ1-6, with D tentatively TRBD1 (5 bases). With 0 bases removed from V and 7 bases from J, the gap between germline ends came to 16 bases. Germline assignment: CDR1 MNHNS and CDR2 SASEGT. CDR3 size: 17 residues. Written as DNA, the CDR3 is TGTGCCAGCAGTGAAGCGGGGCGGGGATCGAGAAATTCACCCCTCCACTTT. This translates into CASSEAGRGSRNSPLHF.

J is TRBJ1-5 and V is TRBV6-1; no clear D gene. CDR3 length: 18 amino acids. Trimming removed 2 bases at V and 4 bases at J, with 21 bases between. CDR1 MNHNS and CDR2 SASEGT come from the germline V gene. The CDR3 region has the DNA TGTGCCAGCAGTGAATCCCCTCCTTGGCCAGGCGCAAATCAGCCCCAGCATTTT. Its protein is CASSESPPWPGANQPQHF.

This clone came up once. The gene calls are TRBV6-6 and TRBJ2-7, with a weak D call TRBD1 (6 bases). CDR1 and CDR2 from the germline V gene are MNHNY and SVGAGI (reference sequence). V shed 0 bases and J shed 7 bases, with 19 bases lying between them. This CDR3 is built from 16 residues. CDR3 region: CASSYSKGYRAREQYF. CDR3 sequence (DNA): TGTGCCAGCAGTTACTCGAAGGGGTACAGGGCGAGAGAGCAGTACTTC.